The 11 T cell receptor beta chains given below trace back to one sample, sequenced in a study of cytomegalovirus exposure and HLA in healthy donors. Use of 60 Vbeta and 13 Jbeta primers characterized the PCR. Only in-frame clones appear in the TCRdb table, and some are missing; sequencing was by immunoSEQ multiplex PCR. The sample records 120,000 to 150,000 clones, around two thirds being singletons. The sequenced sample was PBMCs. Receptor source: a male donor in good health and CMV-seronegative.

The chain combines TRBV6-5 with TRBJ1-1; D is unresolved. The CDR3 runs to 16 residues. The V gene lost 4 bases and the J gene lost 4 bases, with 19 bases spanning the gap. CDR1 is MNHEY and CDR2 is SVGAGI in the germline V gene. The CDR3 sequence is CASSSHLGSGSTEAFF. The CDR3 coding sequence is TGTGCCAGCAGTTCGCATTTGGGTTCCGGGAGCACTGAAGCTTTCTTT.

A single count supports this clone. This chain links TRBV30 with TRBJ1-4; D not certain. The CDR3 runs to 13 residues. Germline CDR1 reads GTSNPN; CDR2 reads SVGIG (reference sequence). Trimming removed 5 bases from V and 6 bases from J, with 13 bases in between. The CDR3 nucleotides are TGTGCCTGGCGAAATTCCGGGGATGAAAAACTGTTTTTT. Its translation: CAWRNSGDEKLFF.

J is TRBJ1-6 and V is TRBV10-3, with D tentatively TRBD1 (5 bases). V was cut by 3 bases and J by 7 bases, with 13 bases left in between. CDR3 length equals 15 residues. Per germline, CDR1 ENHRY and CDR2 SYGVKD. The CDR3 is CAISERGEENSPLHF. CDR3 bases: TGTGCCATCAGTGAAAGGGGTGAGGAGAATTCACCCCTCCACTTT.

In DNA, the CDR3 is TGTGCCAGCACCAACCGGCGGGCAGGGACACAAGAGACCCAGTACTTC. Translation gives CASTNRRAGTQETQYF. The chain links TRBV7-6 to TRBJ2-5, with D possibly matching TRBD1 (6 bases). From germline, CDR1 is SGHVS and CDR2 FNYEAQ. V lost 7 bases, J lost 2 bases, and 20 bases lay in between. CDR3 length: 16 amino acids.

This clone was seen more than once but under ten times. The CDR3 DNA reads as TGTGCCAGCACCTTCGGGGATACGCAGTATTTT. Amino acids: CASTFGDTQYF. The rearrangement uses TRBV2 and TRBJ2-3; D is unresolved. This CDR3 region has 11 residues. Germline CDR1 SNHLY, CDR2 FYNNEI. V lost 7 bases, J lost 6 bases, and 8 bases lay in between.

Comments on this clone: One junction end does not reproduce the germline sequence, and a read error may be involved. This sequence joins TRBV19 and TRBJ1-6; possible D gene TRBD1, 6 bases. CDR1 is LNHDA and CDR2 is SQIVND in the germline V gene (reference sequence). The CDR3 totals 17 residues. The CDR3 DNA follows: TGTGCCAGTAATATAGGTCAGGGGAGCTCCTATAATTCACCCCTCCACTTT. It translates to CASNIGQGSSYNSPLHF. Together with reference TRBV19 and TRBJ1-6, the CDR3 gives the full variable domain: DGGITQSPKYLFRKEGQNVTLSCEQNLNHDAMYWYRQDPGQGLRLIYYSQIVNDFQKGDIAEGYSVSREKKESFPLTVTSAQKNPTAFYLCASNIGQGSSYNSPLHFGNGTRLTVT.

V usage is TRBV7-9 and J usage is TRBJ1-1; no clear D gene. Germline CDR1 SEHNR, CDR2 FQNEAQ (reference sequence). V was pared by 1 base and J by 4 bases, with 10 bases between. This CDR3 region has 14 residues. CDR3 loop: CASSLVYRITEAFF. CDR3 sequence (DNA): TGTGCCAGCAGCTTAGTATACAGAATCACTGAAGCTTTCTTT.

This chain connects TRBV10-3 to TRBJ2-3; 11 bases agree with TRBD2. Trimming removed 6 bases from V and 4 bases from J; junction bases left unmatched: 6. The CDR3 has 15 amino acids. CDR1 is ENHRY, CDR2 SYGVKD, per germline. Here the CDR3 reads CAISTSGGASDTQYF. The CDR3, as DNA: TGTGCCATCAGCACTAGCGGGGGAGCTTCAGATACGCAGTATTTT.

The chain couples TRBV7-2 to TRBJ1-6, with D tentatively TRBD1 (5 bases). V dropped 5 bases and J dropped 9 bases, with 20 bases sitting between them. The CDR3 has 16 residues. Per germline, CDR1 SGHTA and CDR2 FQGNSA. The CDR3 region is CASSLNGGGLSSPLHF. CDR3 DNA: TGTGCCAGCAGCCTCAACGGGGGGGGTCTCAGTTCACCCCTCCACTTT.

Written as DNA, the CDR3 is TGTGCCAGTAGTATCATCGACAGGGCGGGGGAAGCTTTCTTT. Protein product: CASSIIDRAGEAFF. V and J are TRBV19 and TRBJ1-1, with TRBD1 matching over 7 bases. The V segment lost 3 bases and the J segment 8 bases; nucleotides outside the gene matches: 9. CDR3 size: 14 residues. CDR1 is LNHDA, CDR2 SQIVND, per germline (reference sequence).

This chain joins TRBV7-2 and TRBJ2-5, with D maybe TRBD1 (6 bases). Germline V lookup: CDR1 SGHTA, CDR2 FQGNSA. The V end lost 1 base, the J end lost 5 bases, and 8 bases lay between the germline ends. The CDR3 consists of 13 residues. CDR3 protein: CASSLGGQETQYF. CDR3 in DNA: TGTGCCAGCAGCTTAGGGGGGCAGGAGACCCAGTACTTC.